What follows are 27 T cell receptor beta chains derived from one specimen sequenced in a study of T-cell memory formation after mild COVID-19. TCRdb independently ran MiXCR on the 5' RACE reads; one entry per CDR3 protein. Seen here are around 340,000 distinct CDR3 sequences, more than 20% observed once, and the top ten hold around 13%. The sequencing input was PBMCs or a T cell subset sorted from them (not recorded which). These receptor sequences come from an adult woman who had mild COVID-19 (a few samples of this study predate the infection). Cell type and time point are not known.

The rearrangement links TRBV9 to TRBJ2-7; 10 bases align to TRBD1. V dropped 4 bases and J dropped 7; count of bases not matched to a gene: 8. Germline assignment: CDR1 SGDLS and CDR2 YYNGEE. This CDR3 has 14 residues. The CDR3 loop is CASSPGQGMREQYF. The CDR3 DNA is TGTGCCAGCAGCCCGGGACAGGGGATGAGGGAGCAGTACTTC.

This clonotype was counted many times. J is TRBJ2-1 and V is TRBV7-2; 15 bases are a match to TRBD2. The J segment lost 8 bases and the V segment lost 7 bases, leaving 12 bases of the junction unmatched. Germline values: CDR1 SGHTA, CDR2 FQGNSA. The CDR3 spans 17 residues. The CDR3, as DNA: TGTGCCAGCAACTCCCCCCGGGGGACTAGCGGGAGGTATGAGCAGTTCTTC. Encoded protein: CASNSPRGTSGRYEQFF.

This clonotype occurred many times. The rearrangement joins TRBV4-1 to TRBJ1-4; D gene unclear. Germline assignment: CDR1 MGHRA and CDR2 YSYEKL. The V gene lost 2 bases and the J gene lost 4 bases, with 11 bases spanning the gap. CDR3 size: 15 residues. DNA for the CDR3: TGCGCCAGCAGCCAATCCGACCTTATTAATGAAAAACTGTTTTTT. This codes for CASSQSDLINEKLFF.

The rearrangement uses TRBV27 and TRBJ1-6; unclear D gene. This CDR3 contains 14 residues. From germline, CDR1 is MNHEY and CDR2 SMNVEV (reference sequence). V dropped 4 bases and J dropped 10 bases, with 14 bases sitting between them. The CDR3 nucleotides read TGTGCCAGCAGTTCGCGGTCGATATGGTCACCCCTCCACTTT. As protein: CASSSRSIWSPLHF.

This clonotype was observed a handful of times. The chain joins TRBV5-1 to TRBJ2-7; D may be TRBD1 (6 bases). The CDR3 has 15 amino acids. Germline lookup yields CDR1 SGHRS and CDR2 YFSETQ. Trimming stripped 0 bases from V and 1 base from J, with 11 bases between. The CDR3 spells CASSLGQANSYEQYF. The CDR3 region has the DNA TGCGCCAGCAGCTTGGGACAGGCGAATTCCTACGAGCAGTACTTC.

CDR3 DNA: TGCAGTGCTAGACTAGCGGGGGGGCCTTTCACAGATACGCAGTATTTT. Amino acids: CSARLAGGPFTDTQYF. V is TRBV20-1 and J is TRBJ2-3; 12 positions match TRBD2. Germline V lookup: CDR1 DFQATT, CDR2 SNEGSKA (reference sequence). This CDR3 region has 16 residues. The V segment lost 2 bases and the J segment 2 bases; nucleotides outside the gene matches: 5.

The CDR3 DNA follows: TGCGCCAGCAGCCCGGGACAGGGAAGTAGAGAGACCCAGTACTTC. Amino acid sequence: CASSPGQGSRETQYF. The chain uses TRBV4-1 and TRBJ2-5, with 9 positions matching TRBD1. The CDR3 sequence is 15 residues long. V lost 4 bases and J lost 4; bases outside the gene matches: 7. The V gene's germline CDR1 is MGHRA and CDR2 YSYEKL.

The chain has TRBV25-1 and TRBJ1-1, with 7 bases matching TRBD1. The CDR3 runs to 12 residues. V gave up 4 bases and J gave up 8 bases; unmatched junction bases: 4. The germline gives CDR1 MGHDK, CDR2 SYGVNS. CDR3 coding DNA: TGTGCCAGCAGTGTCCCACAGGGGGAAGCTTTCTTT. It specifies CASSVPQGEAFF.

In its sample, this clonotype was seen a few times. The chain carries TRBV12-5 and TRBJ2-1, with D unresolved. V lost 2 bases to trimming and J lost 2 bases, with 13 bases between them. The CDR3 length is 16 residues. The germline V gene encodes CDR1 LGHNT and CDR2 FRNRAP. The CDR3 sequence is CASGLTALFTYNEQFF. In DNA form, the CDR3 reads TGTGCTAGTGGTTTGACAGCCCTCTTTACCTACAATGAGCAGTTCTTC.

This clonotype was seen a handful of times. The chain carries TRBV4-1 and TRBJ2-1; perhaps TRBD2 as D (6 bases). The V end was cut by 6 bases, the J end by 5 bases, with 20 bases between. CDR3 length: 16 residues. Germline V gene lookup returns CDR1 MGHRA and CDR2 YSYEKL. The chain's CDR3 is CASRPAQIAEHNEQFF. The CDR3 nucleotides are TGCGCCAGCAGACCCGCTCAGATAGCGGAGCACAATGAGCAGTTCTTC.

The chain is built from TRBV4-1 and TRBJ2-3; 10 bases agree with TRBD2. The length of the CDR3 is 16 residues. Germline CDR1 is MGHRA and CDR2 is YSYEKL. V shed 4 bases and J 4 bases; nucleotides not matched to a gene: 8. In DNA, the CDR3 is TGCGCCAGCAGCCTAAAGACTAGCGGGTGGGCAGATACGCAGTATTTT. As protein: CASSLKTSGWADTQYF.

V gene TRBV4-2 combines with J gene TRBJ2-7; maybe TRBD1 (5 bases). Trimming left V 2 bases short and J 3 bases short, with 14 bases between. Germline CDR1 reads LGHNA; CDR2 reads YNFKEQ. The CDR3 has 15 residues. DNA of the CDR3: TGTGCCAGCAGCCAATCACAGGATCCTGACTACGAGCAGTACTTC. As protein: CASSQSQDPDYEQYF.

CDR3: CASRPTYYSPNQPQHF. CDR3 DNA: TGTGCCAGCCGCCCCACTTATTACTCTCCCAATCAGCCCCAGCATTTT. V usage is TRBV21-1 and J usage is TRBJ1-5. TRBV21-1 is reported as a pseudogene. This CDR3 comprises 16 residues.

The chain recombines TRBV24-1 with TRBJ2-2, with 15 bases that match TRBD2. The CDR3 contains 18 residues. Losses at the gene ends were 3 bases for V and 1 base for J; bases not matched to a gene: 2. Looked up from germline, CDR1 is KGHDR and CDR2 is SFDVKD. The CDR3 loop is CATSDLGLAGGNTGELFF. The CDR3 DNA reads as TGTGCCACCAGTGATCTGGGACTAGCGGGAGGGAACACCGGGGAGCTGTTTTTT.

This chain connects TRBV7-2 to TRBJ2-5, with 9 nucleotides matching TRBD2. V was clipped by 1 base and J by 2 bases; unmatched bases: 5. Germline V gene data show CDR1 as SGHTA and CDR2 as FQGNSA. This CDR3 is 16 amino acids long. The CDR3 coding sequence is TGTGCCAGCAGCTTAGGTAGCGGGAGAAGTCAAGAGACCCAGTACTTC. Amino acids: CASSLGSGRSQETQYF.

The DNA of the CDR3 is TGTGCCAGCAGTGTCCGGACAGCTAGCAATCAGCCCCAGCATTTT. The encoded protein is CASSVRTASNQPQHF. V gene TRBV27 combines with J gene TRBJ1-5; D possibly corresponds to TRBD1 (6 bases). The V end lost 5 bases, the J end lost 0 bases, and 11 bases lay between the germline ends. CDR1 and CDR2 from the germline V gene are MNHEY and SMNVEV (reference sequence). The CDR3 is 15 amino acids.

This clonotype was detected only a few times. This chain joins TRBV12-3 or TRBV12-4 and TRBJ1-5; D uncertain. The V and J ends lost 6 bases and 8 bases respectively, with 17 bases between them. There are 14 residues in the CDR3. The CDR3 DNA is TGTGCCAGCAGCCGAACGGGCACCTGGGAGCCCCAGCATTTT. This encodes CASSRTGTWEPQHF.

The genes are TRBV6-5 and TRBJ2-3; 9 nucleotides align to TRBD2. Germline CDR1 is MNHEY and CDR2 is SVGAGI. This CDR3 contains 19 residues. V shed 0 bases, J shed 2 bases, and the junction held 12 bases outside the gene matches. CDR3 amino acids: CASSYSGLAGSTITDTQYF. Written as DNA, the CDR3 is TGTGCCAGCAGTTACTCAGGCCTAGCGGGATCGACCATCACAGATACGCAGTATTTT.

The chain is built from TRBV20-1 and TRBJ2-7, with a possible D match to TRBD1 (6 bases). The CDR3 has 13 amino acids. The V end lost 4 bases, the J end lost 1 base, and 11 bases lay between the germline ends. Germline lookup yields CDR1 DFQATT and CDR2 SNEGSKA (reference sequence). CDR3 residues: CSAKETGSYEQYF. The CDR3 DNA sequence: TGCAGTGCTAAAGAGACAGGATCCTACGAGCAGTACTTC.

This clonotype was picked up a small number of times. V and J are TRBV4-2 and TRBJ2-3; TRBD2 matches 10 bases. This CDR3 has 15 residues. Germline CDR1 is LGHNA and CDR2 is YNFKEQ. The junction had 5 bases not matched to a gene; V was cut back by 5 bases and J by 3 bases. CDR3 residues: CASSEAGGPTDTQYF. The DNA of the CDR3 is TGTGCCAGCAGCGAAGCGGGGGGGCCTACAGATACGCAGTATTTT.

The J gene is TRBJ1-2, the V gene TRBV4-1; D remains unclear. Trimming took off 0 bases at V and 5 bases at J, with 22 bases between the two ends. The germline V gene has CDR1 MGHRA and CDR2 YSYEKL. The CDR3 loop spans 18 amino acids. CDR3 sequence: CASSQDLGRSRPWYGYTF. The CDR3 DNA is TGCGCCAGCAGCCAAGATTTGGGGAGATCCCGACCTTGGTATGGCTACACCTTC.

This clonotype was seen repeatedly, ten times or more. The chain recombines TRBV7-3 with TRBJ2-2, with 9 positions matching TRBD2. The CDR3 extends over 18 amino acids. Germline V lookup: CDR1 SGHTA, CDR2 FQGTGA. V dropped 2 bases and J dropped 4; count of bases not matched to a gene: 11. CDR3 protein: CASSLAPSGGMGTGELFF. As DNA, the CDR3 is TGTGCCAGCAGCTTAGCCCCCAGCGGGGGGATGGGCACCGGGGAGCTGTTTTTT. The full variable domain, completed using reference TRBV7-3 and TRBJ2-2, is GAGVSQTPSNKVTEKGKYVELRCDPISGHTALYWYRQSLGQGPEFLIYFQGTGAADDSGLPNDRFFAVRPEGSVSTLKIQRTERGDSAVYLCASSLAPSGGMGTGELFFGEGSRLTVL.

The rearrangement joins TRBV20-1 to TRBJ1-1, with D maybe TRBD1 (6 bases). The ends were cut back, 3 bases at V and 1 base at J, with 15 bases in the middle. This CDR3 region has 15 residues. The germline CDR1 and CDR2 sequences are DFQATT and SNEGSKA (reference sequence). CDR3 DNA sequence: TGCAGTGCTAGCAGCCAGGGGCAGAGGAACACTGAAGCTTTCTTT. This translates into CSASSQGQRNTEAFF.

CDR3 DNA sequence: TGCAGCGTTTCTTCGGGGGCAGGGACAGATACGCAGTATTTT. It encodes CSVSSGAGTDTQYF. The J gene is TRBJ2-3, the V gene TRBV29-1; either TRBD1 or TRBD2 may supply D (6 bases each). Trimming took off 5 bases at V and 3 bases at J, with 15 bases between the two ends. The CDR3 extends over 14 amino acids. Germline V gene data show CDR1 as SQVTM and CDR2 as ANQGSEA.

The chain couples TRBV7-6 to TRBJ2-2; D remains unclear. Trimming cost V 2 bases and J 6 bases, with 7 bases left between them. The CDR3 has 13 residues. Germline V gene lookup returns CDR1 SGHVS and CDR2 FNYEAQ. The CDR3 loop reads CASSLYNAGELFF. The CDR3 DNA follows: TGTGCCAGCAGCTTATATAATGCCGGGGAGCTGTTTTTT.

This clonotype showed up just a few times. The chain recombines TRBV20-1 with TRBJ2-1, with 15 bases identical to TRBD2. CDR1 is DFQATT, CDR2 SNEGSKA, per germline (reference sequence). The CDR3 has 16 amino acids. J was trimmed by 2 bases and V by 5 bases; bases with no gene match: 4. This CDR3 is CSAYGTSGGTYNEQFF. Written as DNA, the CDR3 is TGCAGTGCTTACGGGACTAGCGGGGGGACCTACAATGAGCAGTTCTTC.

V and J are TRBV4-2 and TRBJ2-1, with D uncertain. Trimming cost V 1 base and J 4 bases, with 5 bases left between them. Germline loops: CDR1 LGHNA, CDR2 YNFKEQ. The length of the CDR3 is 13 residues. CDR3 sequence reads: CASSQVGYNEQFF. DNA for the CDR3: TGTGCCAGCAGCCAAGTAGGTTACAATGAGCAGTTCTTC.